This TCR beta chain was observed in a study of cytomegalovirus exposure and HLA in healthy donors. PCR used 60 Vbeta primers and 13 Jbeta primers. Produced via immunoSEQ multiplex PCR; TCRdb's table is partial and in-frame only. The sample shows 120,000 or so clones, less than 85% of them seen only once. The clonotype was recovered from a man aged 18 to 35 in good health and CMV-seropositive. Sequenced input: PBMCs.

CDR3 DNA: TGTGCCAGCAGCCAGCAGGGTAAAGGATTGAACACTGAAGCTTTCTTT. Translating gives CASSQQGKGLNTEAFF. The chain has TRBV5-4 and TRBJ1-1; D possibly corresponds to TRBD1 (5 bases). Germline V gene lookup returns CDR1 SGHNT and CDR2 YYREEE (reference sequence). With 4 bases removed from V and 0 bases from J, the gap between germline ends came to 16 bases. CDR3 size: 16 residues. Based on the CDR3 plus reference TRBV5-4 and TRBJ1-1, the full variable domain is ETGVTQSPTHLIKTRGQQVTLRCSSQSGHNTVSWYQQALGQGPQFIFQYYREEENGRGNFPPRFSGLQFPNYSSELNVNALELDDSALYLCASSQQGKGLNTEAFFGQGTRLTVV.